The T cell receptor beta chain described here comes from a study of blood T cell repertoires in COVID-19. The wider study: Sources were T cells, B-cell-depleted T cells, or PBMCs; the material itself was cDNA or gDNA.

This clone showed up just once. Libraries were prepared by immunoSEQ multiplex PCR; TCRdb keeps only in-frame clonotypes and omits some of them. The sample shows approximately 70,000 clones, 75% to 95% of them seen only once. V was shortened by 7 bases and J by 2 bases, with 18 bases between the two germline ends. The CDR3 loop spans 15 amino acids. Germline values: CDR1 MNHEY, CDR2 SMNVEV (reference sequence). The source is a human donor with active COVID-19. The donor label of this sample is uncertain. The chain links TRBV27 to TRBJ2-7, with D possibly TRBD1 on 6 matching bases. Material: peripheral blood. CDR3 nucleotides: TGTGCCAGCATTGGAAACCGGGACATTACCTACGAGCAGTACTTC. It translates to CASIGNRDITYEQYF.